This T cell receptor beta chain was sequenced for a study of preoperative IRX-2 immunotherapy in early breast cancer. The germline V gene encodes CDR1 KGHSH and CDR2 LQKENI. The CDR3 consists of 14 residues. The V end was cut by 4 bases, the J end by 7 bases, with 13 bases between. As for treatment: preoperative locoregional IRX-2 cytokine immunotherapy. Preoperative locoregional IRX-2 cytokine immunotherapy was tested in the phase Ib source study. Here immunoSEQ multiplex PCR was the method, and the copy in TCRdb shows in-frame clones only, minus some. The table has some 99,000 clones, 86% seen once.

The clonotype originates from a human donor with breast cancer. The rearrangement joins TRBV18 to TRBJ2-2; no definite D call. This specimen was tumor tissue, taken after IRX-2 immunotherapy. This CDR3 reads CASSRSGLVGELFF. The CDR3 nucleotides read TGTGCCAGCTCACGGTCCGGCTTAGTCGGGGAGCTGTTTTTT. The full variable domain, its missing parts supplied by reference TRBV18 and TRBJ2-2, is NAGVMQNPRHLVRRRGQEARLRCSPMKGHSHVYWYRQLPEEGLKFMVYLQKENIIDESGMPKERFSAEFPKEGPSILRIQQVVRGDSAAYFCASSRSGLVGELFFGEGSRLTVL.